This T cell receptor beta chain was sequenced for a study of blood T cell repertoires in COVID-19. Across the study: PBMCs, B-cell-depleted T cells, or T cells provided the cDNA or gDNA that made up the material.

The CDR3 has 12 amino acids. V was trimmed by 4 bases and J by 10 bases, leaving 11 bases between them. Germline V lookup: CDR1 LGHDT, CDR2 YNNKEL (reference sequence). This table comes from immunoSEQ multiplex PCR, and its TCRdb copy is limited to in-frame clones, with some not included. Of around 120,000 clones in the sample, over 60% were seen once. Material: peripheral blood. The chain joins TRBV3-1 (or the pseudogene TRBV3-2) to TRBJ2-1; no definite D call. The clonotype originates from a woman aged 80 or over with acute or convalescent COVID-19. The CDR3 DNA follows: TGTGCCAGCAGCCGAGATCAAAGCGAGCAGTTCTTC. Translation: CASSRDQSEQFF.